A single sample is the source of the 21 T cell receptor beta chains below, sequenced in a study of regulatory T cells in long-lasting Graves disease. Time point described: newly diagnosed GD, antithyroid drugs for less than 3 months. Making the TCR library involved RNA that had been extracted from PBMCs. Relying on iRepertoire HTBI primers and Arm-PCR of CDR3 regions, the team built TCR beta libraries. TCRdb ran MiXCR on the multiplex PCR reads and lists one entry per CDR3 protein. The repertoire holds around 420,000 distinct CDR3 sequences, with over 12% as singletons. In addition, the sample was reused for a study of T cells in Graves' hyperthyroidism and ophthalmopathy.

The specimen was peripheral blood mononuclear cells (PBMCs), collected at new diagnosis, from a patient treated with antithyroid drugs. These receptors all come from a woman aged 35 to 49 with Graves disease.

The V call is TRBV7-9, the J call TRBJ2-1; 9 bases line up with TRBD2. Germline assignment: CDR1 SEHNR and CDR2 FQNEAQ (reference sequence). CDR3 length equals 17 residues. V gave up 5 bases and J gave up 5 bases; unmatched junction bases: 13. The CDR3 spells CASSPRSGRGGDNEQFF. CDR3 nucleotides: TGTGCCAGCAGCCCCAGGAGCGGGCGGGGGGGGGACAATGAGCAGTTCTTC.

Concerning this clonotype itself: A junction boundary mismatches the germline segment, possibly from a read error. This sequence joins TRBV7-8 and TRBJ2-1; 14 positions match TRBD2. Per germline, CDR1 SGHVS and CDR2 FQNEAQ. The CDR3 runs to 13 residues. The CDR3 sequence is CASSFPGLAGVDF. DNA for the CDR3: TGTGCCAGCAGCTTTCCGGGACTAGCGGGAGTCGACTTC.

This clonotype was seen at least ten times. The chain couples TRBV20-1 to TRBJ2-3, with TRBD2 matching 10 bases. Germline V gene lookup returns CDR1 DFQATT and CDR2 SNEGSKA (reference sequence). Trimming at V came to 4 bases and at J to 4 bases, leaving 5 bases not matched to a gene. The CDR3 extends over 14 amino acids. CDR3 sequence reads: CSAKREGRPDTQYF. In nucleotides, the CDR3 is TGCAGTGCTAAGCGGGAGGGCCGCCCAGATACGCAGTATTTT.

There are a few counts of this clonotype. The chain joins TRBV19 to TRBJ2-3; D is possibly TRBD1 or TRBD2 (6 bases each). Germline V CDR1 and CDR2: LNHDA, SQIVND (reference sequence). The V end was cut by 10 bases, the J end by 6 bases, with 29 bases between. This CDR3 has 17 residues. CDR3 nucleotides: TGTGCCACCAGAGGGGGGATAAAGCCAGCCGGAGCGGATACGCAGTATTTT. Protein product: CATRGGIKPAGADTQYF.

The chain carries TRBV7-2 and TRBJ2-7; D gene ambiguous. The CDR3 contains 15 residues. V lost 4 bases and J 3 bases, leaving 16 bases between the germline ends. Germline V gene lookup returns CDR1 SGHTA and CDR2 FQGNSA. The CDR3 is CASSSTRLPLYEQYF. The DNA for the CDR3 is TGTGCCAGCAGCTCGACACGACTCCCTCTCTACGAGCAGTACTTC.

Here the CDR3 reads CASSLGDPSYNEQFF. The CDR3, as DNA: TGTGCCAGCAGCTTAGGGGATCCCTCCTACAATGAGCAGTTCTTC. The chain employs TRBV11-3 and TRBJ2-1; D remains ambiguous. Trimming stripped 1 base from V and 0 bases from J, with 7 bases between. Per germline, CDR1 SGHNT and CDR2 YENEEA. This CDR3 has 15 residues.

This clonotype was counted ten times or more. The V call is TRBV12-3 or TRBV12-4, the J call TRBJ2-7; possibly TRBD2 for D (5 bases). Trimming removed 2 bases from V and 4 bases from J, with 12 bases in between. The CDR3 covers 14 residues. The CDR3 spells CASSLKRLAYEQYF. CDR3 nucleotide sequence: TGTGCCAGCAGTTTAAAACGTCTAGCTTACGAGCAGTACTTC.

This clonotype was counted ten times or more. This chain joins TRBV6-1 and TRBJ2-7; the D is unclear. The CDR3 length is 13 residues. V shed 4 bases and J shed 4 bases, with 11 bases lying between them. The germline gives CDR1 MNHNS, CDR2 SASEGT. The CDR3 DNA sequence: TGTGCCAGCAGTGTTGAGGTTGCGTACGAGCAGTACTTC. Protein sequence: CASSVEVAYEQYF.

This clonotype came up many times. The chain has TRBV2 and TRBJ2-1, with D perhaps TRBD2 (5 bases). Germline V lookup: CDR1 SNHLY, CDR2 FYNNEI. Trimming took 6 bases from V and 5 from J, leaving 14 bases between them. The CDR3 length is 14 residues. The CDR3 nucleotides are TGTGCCAGCAGGAGGGTCAGCCAGGACAATGAGCAGTTCTTC. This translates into CASRRVSQDNEQFF.

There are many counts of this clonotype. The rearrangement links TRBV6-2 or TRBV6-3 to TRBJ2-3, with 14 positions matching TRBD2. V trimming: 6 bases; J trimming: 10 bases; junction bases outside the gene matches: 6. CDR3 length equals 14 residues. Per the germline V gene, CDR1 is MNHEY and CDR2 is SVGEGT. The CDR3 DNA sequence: TGTGCCAGCAGATCCGGGACTAGCGGGAGTGCGCAGTATTTT. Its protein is CASRSGTSGSAQYF.

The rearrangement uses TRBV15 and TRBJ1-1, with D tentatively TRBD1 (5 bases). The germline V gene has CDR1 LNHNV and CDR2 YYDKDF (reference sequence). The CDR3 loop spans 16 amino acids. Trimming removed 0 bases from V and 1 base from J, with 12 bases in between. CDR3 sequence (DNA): TGTGCCACCAGCAGAGATTCCGGGACGGGGAACACTGAAGCTTTCTTT. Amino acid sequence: CATSRDSGTGNTEAFF.

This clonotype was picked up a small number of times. The CDR3 region is CSAARALAGDGNEQFF. CDR3 nucleotide sequence: TGCAGTGCCGCTAGGGCCCTAGCGGGAGATGGGAATGAGCAGTTCTTC. The V and J genes are TRBV20-1 and TRBJ2-1, with 10 bases that match TRBD2. Trimming took 6 bases from V and 7 from J; bases not matched to a gene: 15. Germline CDR1 reads DFQATT; CDR2 reads SNEGSKA (reference sequence). This CDR3 comprises 16 residues.

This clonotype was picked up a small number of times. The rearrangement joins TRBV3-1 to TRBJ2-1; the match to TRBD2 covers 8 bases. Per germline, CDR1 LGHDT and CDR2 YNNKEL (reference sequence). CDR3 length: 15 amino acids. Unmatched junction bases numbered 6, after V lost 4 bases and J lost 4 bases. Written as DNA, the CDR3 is TGTGCCAGCAGCCCCTTTACTAGCGGTTACAATGAGCAGTTCTTC. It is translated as CASSPFTSGYNEQFF.

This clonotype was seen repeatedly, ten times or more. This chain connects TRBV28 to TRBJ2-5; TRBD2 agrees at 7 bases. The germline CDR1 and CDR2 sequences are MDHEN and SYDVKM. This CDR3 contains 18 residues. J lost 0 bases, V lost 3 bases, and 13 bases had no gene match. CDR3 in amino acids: CASSLLTSRDYHQETQYF. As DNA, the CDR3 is TGTGCCAGCAGTTTGTTGACTAGCAGAGACTACCACCAAGAGACCCAGTACTTC.

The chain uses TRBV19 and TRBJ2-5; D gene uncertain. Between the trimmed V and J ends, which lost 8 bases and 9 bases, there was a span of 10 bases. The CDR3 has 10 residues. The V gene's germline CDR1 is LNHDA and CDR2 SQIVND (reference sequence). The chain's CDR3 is CASPDAPQYF. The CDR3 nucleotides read TGTGCCAGTCCAGACGCGCCCCAGTACTTC.

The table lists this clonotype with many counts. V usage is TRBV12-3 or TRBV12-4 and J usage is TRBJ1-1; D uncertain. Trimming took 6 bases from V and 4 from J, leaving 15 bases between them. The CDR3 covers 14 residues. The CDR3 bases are TGTGCCAGCAGATGGAGCTCGGGGAGCACTGAAGCTTTCTTT. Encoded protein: CASRWSSGSTEAFF.

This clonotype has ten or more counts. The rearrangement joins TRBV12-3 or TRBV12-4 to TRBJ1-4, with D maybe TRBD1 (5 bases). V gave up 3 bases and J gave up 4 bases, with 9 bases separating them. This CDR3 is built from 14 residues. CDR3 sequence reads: CASSLRQYNEKLFF. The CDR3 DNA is TGTGCCAGCAGTTTGAGACAGTATAATGAAAAACTGTTTTTT.

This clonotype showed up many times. CDR3 amino acids: CASSSTGTGNEQFF. The CDR3 region has the DNA TGTGCCAGCAGTTCAACCGGGACAGGGAATGAGCAGTTCTTC. The V call is TRBV28, the J call TRBJ2-1, with TRBD1 matching over 9 bases. CDR3 size: 14 residues. J gave up 7 bases and V 4 bases, and 5 bases lay outside the gene matches. Germline CDR1 MDHEN, CDR2 SYDVKM.

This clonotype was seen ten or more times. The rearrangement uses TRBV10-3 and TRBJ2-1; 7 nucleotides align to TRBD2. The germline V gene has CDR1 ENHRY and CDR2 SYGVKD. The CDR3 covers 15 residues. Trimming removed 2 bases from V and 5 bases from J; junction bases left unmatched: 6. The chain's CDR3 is CAISEVSGYNNEQFF. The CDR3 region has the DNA TGTGCCATCAGTGAGGTTAGCGGGTATAACAATGAGCAGTTCTTC.

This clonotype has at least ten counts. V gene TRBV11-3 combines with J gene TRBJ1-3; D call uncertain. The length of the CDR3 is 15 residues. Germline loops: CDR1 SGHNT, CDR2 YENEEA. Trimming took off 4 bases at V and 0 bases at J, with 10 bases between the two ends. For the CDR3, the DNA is TGTGCCAGCAGCTACGAGGGAGGCTCTGGAAACACCATATATTTT. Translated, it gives CASSYEGGSGNTIYF.

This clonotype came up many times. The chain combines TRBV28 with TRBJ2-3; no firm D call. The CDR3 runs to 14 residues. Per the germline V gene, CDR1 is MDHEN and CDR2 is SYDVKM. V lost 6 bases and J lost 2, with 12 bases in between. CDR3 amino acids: CASSLPGPTDTQYF. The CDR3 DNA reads TGTGCCAGCAGCTTACCCGGGCCCACAGATACGCAGTATTTT.